The clone carrying this T cell receptor beta chain was recorded once. The data belong to a study of blood T cell dynamics during melanoma immunotherapy. For the study at large: Metastatic melanoma patients received first-line pembrolizumab or nivolumab plus ipilimumab.

DNA loading was fixed at 350 to 450 ng for all bulk PBMC samples. The assay was immunoSEQ multiplex PCR, and TCRdb's table has in-frame clones only and misses some. The sample has several thousand clones, about 85% seen once. The time point was: week 3, after first cycle of checkpoint inhibitor. Samples come from before therapy and from week 3 after the first blockade cycle. At 12 weeks after first infusion, RECIST 1.1 defined response for most patients. This CDR3 contains 13 residues. From germline, CDR1 is ENHRY and CDR2 SYGVKD. V was shortened by 8 bases and J by 4 bases, with 11 bases between the two germline ends.

Sample: blood, taken from a patient treated with checkpoint blockade. The J gene is TRBJ2-2, the V gene TRBV10-3; D perhaps matches TRBD1 (6 bases). This clonotype was sampled from a human donor with melanoma. Some clones in this sample may be carry-over from other donors' samples. This CDR3 reads CAILHRVTGELFF. The DNA for the CDR3 is TGTGCCATCCTCCACAGGGTCACCGGGGAGCTGTTTTTT.